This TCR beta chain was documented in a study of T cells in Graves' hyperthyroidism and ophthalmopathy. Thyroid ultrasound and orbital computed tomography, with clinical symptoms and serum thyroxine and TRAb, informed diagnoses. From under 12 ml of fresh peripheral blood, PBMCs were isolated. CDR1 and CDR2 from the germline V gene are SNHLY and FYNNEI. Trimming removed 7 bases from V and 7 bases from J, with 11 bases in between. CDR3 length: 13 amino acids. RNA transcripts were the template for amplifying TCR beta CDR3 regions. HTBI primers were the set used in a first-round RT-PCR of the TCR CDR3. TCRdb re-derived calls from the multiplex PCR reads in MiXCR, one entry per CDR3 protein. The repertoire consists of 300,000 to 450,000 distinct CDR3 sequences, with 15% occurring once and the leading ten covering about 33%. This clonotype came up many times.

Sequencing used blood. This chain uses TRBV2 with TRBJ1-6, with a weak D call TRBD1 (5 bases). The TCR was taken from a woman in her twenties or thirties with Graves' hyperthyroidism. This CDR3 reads CASTGEQNSPLHF. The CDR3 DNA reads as TGTGCCAGCACGGGGGAACAGAATTCACCCCTCCACTTT.